One sample yielded the 20 T cell receptor beta chains listed below, sequenced in a study of cytomegalovirus exposure and HLA in healthy donors. The primer mix had 60 Vbeta and 13 Jbeta primers. TCRdb's copy holds only in-frame clones and misses some; the assay was immunoSEQ multiplex PCR. In the table there are about 100,000 clones, around four fifths of which are singletons. Sequenced material: PBMCs. Receptor source: a man between 35 and 55 years old in good health and CMV-seronegative.

On this clone: Other DNA sequences in the same sample also yield this CDR3. The V and J genes are TRBV11-2 and TRBJ1-3; D is unclear. V gave up 0 bases and J gave up 2 bases, with 5 bases separating them. The CDR3 consists of 14 residues. In germline, CDR1 is SGHAT, CDR2 FQNNGV. CDR3 amino acids: CASSLDGTGNTIYF. For the CDR3, the DNA is TGTGCCAGCAGCTTAGACGGGACTGGAAACACCATATATTTT. Using reference TRBV11-2 and TRBJ1-3 for the parts outside the CDR3, the full variable domain is EAGVAQSPRYKIIEKRQSVAFWCNPISGHATLYWYQQILGQGPKLLIQFQNNGVVDDSQLPKDRFSAERLKGVDSTLKIQPAKLEDSAVYLCASSLDGTGNTIYFGEGSWLTVV.

The chain has TRBV21-1 and TRBJ1-3; TRBD1 is the table's D call and was not checked against the DNA. TRBV21-1 is termed a pseudogene. This CDR3 comprises 15 residues. The CDR3 DNA sequence: TGTGCCAGCAGCACCGAGGCAGGGTCCGGAAACACCATATATTTT. Residues: CASSTEAGSGNTIYF.

This sequence joins TRBV5-6 and TRBJ1-2, with a tentative D call TRBD1 (5 bases). The V end lost 6 bases, the J end lost 0 bases, and 12 bases lay between the germline ends. The CDR3 runs to 14 residues. The V gene's germline CDR1 is SGHDT and CDR2 YYEEEE. CDR3: CASTWGGTNYGYTF. The CDR3 DNA is TGTGCCAGCACCTGGGGGGGGACTAACTATGGCTACACCTTC.

The chain employs TRBV20-1 and TRBJ2-7; D gene ambiguous. Germline lookup yields CDR1 DFQATT and CDR2 SNEGSKA (reference sequence). CDR3 length equals 11 residues. V shed 1 base and J shed 6 bases, with 7 bases lying between them. This chain's CDR3 is CSARAATEQYF. The DNA of the CDR3 is TGCAGTGCTAGAGCCGCTACCGAGCAGTACTTC.

This rearrangement joins TRBV19 to TRBJ2-5, with a tentative D call TRBD1 (5 bases). Germline V gene sequence: CDR1 LNHDA, CDR2 SQIVND (reference sequence). This CDR3 spans 13 amino acids. V was shortened by 6 bases and J by 2 bases, with 10 bases between the two germline ends. The CDR3 nucleotides read TGTGCCAGTAGAACCCAGGGACAAGAGACCCAGTACTTC. The encoded protein is CASRTQGQETQYF.

The chain links TRBV6-5 to TRBJ1-1, with 8 bases that match TRBD1. The CDR3 is 14 amino acids. V lost 5 bases and J lost 5; bases outside the gene matches: 7. Germline-derived CDR1 and CDR2 are MNHEY and SVGAGI. The CDR3 loop is CASSRTGGQTEAFF. CDR3 DNA sequence: TGTGCCAGCAGTCGAACAGGGGGTCAGACTGAAGCTTTCTTT.

This CDR3 reads CASSLLRQGVYNEQFF. CDR3 DNA sequence: TGTGCCAGCAGCTTATTGAGACAGGGGGTGTACAATGAGCAGTTCTTC. This sequence joins TRBV7-9 and TRBJ2-1; 9 bases match TRBD1. The CDR3 length is 16 residues. J gave up 4 bases and V 2 bases, and 6 bases lay outside the gene matches. Germline values: CDR1 SEHNR, CDR2 FQNEAQ (reference sequence).

To note about this clone: At one end, the junction sequence differs from germline, possibly due to a read error. The chain joins TRBV7-9 to TRBJ1-2; D gene uncertain. The CDR3 length is 14 residues. The germline CDR1 and CDR2 sequences are SEHNR and FQNEAQ (reference sequence). Here the CDR3 reads CSSSLSTVNYGYTF. CDR3 in DNA: TGTTCCAGCAGCTTATCAACGGTGAACTATGGCTACACCTTC.

The chain carries TRBV5-1 and TRBJ2-5, with 9 bases aligning to TRBD2. The J segment lost 1 base and the V segment lost 1 base, leaving 5 bases of the junction unmatched. Germline V gene sequence: CDR1 SGHRS, CDR2 YFSETQ. This CDR3 has 16 residues. CDR3 bases: TGCGCCAGCAGCTTGTCGAGCGGGGGGTTCCAAGAGACCCAGTACTTC. This sequence encodes CASSLSSGGFQETQYF.

The rearrangement uses TRBV6-5 and TRBJ1-1, with TRBD1 identical over 10 bases. Trimming cost V 6 bases and J 6 bases; bases outside gene matches: 4. Germline loops: CDR1 MNHEY, CDR2 SVGAGI. The CDR3 runs 13 residues. The CDR3 DNA reads as TGTGCCAGCAGCCGGACAGGGGGTGCTGAAGCTTTCTTT. This codes for CASSRTGGAEAFF.

V is TRBV5-6 and J is TRBJ1-4; tentatively, D is TRBD1 (5 bases). The germline V gene encodes CDR1 SGHDT and CDR2 YYEEEE. This CDR3 has 14 residues. The germline V and J ends were trimmed by 4 bases and 1 base, with 8 bases remaining between them. CDR3 nucleotides: TGTGCCAGCAGCCAAACAGGAACTAATGAAAAACTGTTTTTT. Its translation: CASSQTGTNEKLFF. The whole variable domain, filled in from reference TRBV5-6 and TRBJ1-4, reads DAGVTQSPTHLIKTRGQQVTLRCSPKSGHDTVSWYQQALGQGPQFIFQYYEEEERQRGNFPDRFSGHQFPNYSSELNVNALLLGDSALYLCASSQTGTNEKLFFGSGTQLSVL.

The genes are TRBV10-3 and TRBJ1-2; D gene uncertain. CDR1 is ENHRY and CDR2 is SYGVKD in the germline V gene. The V gene lost 6 bases and the J gene lost 2 bases, with 10 bases spanning the gap. The CDR3 covers 13 residues. The CDR3 DNA reads as TGTGCCATCAGATCGAGTCAAAACTATGGCTACACCTTC. Its protein product is CAIRSSQNYGYTF.

V is TRBV19 and J is TRBJ1-1; 10 bases match TRBD1. The CDR3 consists of 19 residues. Trimming at V came to 3 bases and at J to 0 bases, leaving 13 bases not matched to a gene. The germline V gene encodes CDR1 LNHDA and CDR2 SQIVND (reference sequence). This CDR3 is CASSIRDRGLWTMNTEAFF. The DNA of the CDR3 is TGTGCCAGTAGTATTAGGGACAGGGGACTTTGGACGATGAACACTGAAGCTTTCTTT.

The rearrangement joins TRBV9 to TRBJ1-2; no clear D. The CDR3 spans 13 residues. V was pared by 0 bases and J by 5 bases, with 8 bases between. In germline, CDR1 is SGDLS, CDR2 YYNGEE. The CDR3 sequence: CASSVDSGYGYTF. The CDR3 DNA reads as TGTGCCAGCAGCGTAGATAGCGGTTATGGCTACACCTTC.

This chain connects TRBV7-8 to TRBJ1-6; 7 bases are a match to TRBD1. The length of the CDR3 is 15 residues. Germline V CDR1 and CDR2: SGHVS, FQNEAQ. Trimming at V came to 5 bases and at J to 7 bases, leaving 8 bases not matched to a gene. CDR3 DNA: TGTGCCAGCAGCCCCAGACAGGGAAGGAATTCACCCCTCCACTTT. Protein product: CASSPRQGRNSPLHF.

This chain connects TRBV4-1 to TRBJ2-7; D might be TRBD1 (5 bases). Deletions cut 0 bases from V and 2 bases from J, with 11 bases between. CDR1 and CDR2 from the germline V gene are MGHRA and YSYEKL. The CDR3 loop spans 15 amino acids. The CDR3 region is CASSQESRETYEQYF. The CDR3 nucleotides read TGCGCCAGCAGCCAAGAATCCAGGGAAACCTACGAGCAGTACTTC.

V is TRBV18 and J is TRBJ2-1; 7 positions match TRBD2. The trim removed 3 bases at V and 0 bases at J, leaving 5 bases unmatched. CDR3 size: 16 residues. Germline loops: CDR1 KGHSH, CDR2 LQKENI. The CDR3 DNA sequence: TGTGCCAGCTCACCTTCAAGCGGGGACTCCTACAATGAGCAGTTCTTC. Its protein product is CASSPSSGDSYNEQFF.

This chain links TRBV6-6 with TRBJ1-1, with D hard to call. The germline V and J ends were trimmed by 2 bases and 4 bases, with 5 bases remaining between them. The V gene's germline CDR1 is MNHNY and CDR2 SVGAGI (reference sequence). The CDR3 extends over 12 amino acids. The CDR3: CASSYEGTEAFF. The CDR3 bases are TGTGCCAGCAGTTACGAGGGCACTGAAGCTTTCTTT.

This clone occurred once. This rearrangement joins TRBV4-1 to TRBJ2-6; no definite D call. The ends were cut back, 2 bases at V and 0 bases at J, with 11 bases in the middle. The CDR3 totals 17 residues. The germline V gene has CDR1 MGHRA and CDR2 YSYEKL. The CDR3 region is CASSQSQANSGANVLTF. The CDR3 DNA reads as TGCGCCAGCAGCCAAAGCCAGGCGAACTCTGGGGCCAACGTCCTGACTTTC.

The chain uses TRBV5-1 and TRBJ1-6, with 7 positions matching TRBD1. V shed 2 bases and J 9 bases; nucleotides not matched to a gene: 17. This CDR3 has 18 amino acids. CDR1 SGHRS and CDR2 YFSETQ come from the germline V gene. This chain's CDR3 is CASSLTGTARGGPSPLHF. CDR3 nucleotide sequence: TGCGCCAGCAGCTTAACCGGGACAGCGAGAGGAGGGCCTTCACCCCTCCACTTT.